This is a list of T cell receptor beta chains from one sample in a study of shared clonotypes between healthy human individuals. Sequencing used immunoSEQ multiplex PCR; TCRdb keeps in-frame clones, though not all of them. The data hold approximately 1,000,000 clones, with 75% to 80% observed a single time. What was sequenced was memory CD4+ T cells from PBMCs. The receptors shown here come from a man aged 18 to 29 in good health. Some clones in this sample may be carry-over from other donors' samples. CDR3s include the opening cysteine and the closing phenylalanine or tryptophan. The D gene is left open where the match is weak. Where a row states a size, it is once, few, many or the class of an expanded clone; other rows omit it.

d_call: -
clone_size: -
j_call: TRBJ1-3
v_call: TRBV15
cdr3_aa: CATSRDRQGSRGNTIYF
cdr3_nt: TGTGCCACCAGCAGAGATCGCCAGGGGTCCCGTGGAAACACCATATATTTT

d_call: -
clone_size: -
j_call: TRBJ1-4
v_call: TRBV4-3
cdr3_aa: CASSQAGAGGEKLFF
cdr3_nt: TGCGCCAGCAGCCAAGCCGGGGCAGGCGGGGAAAAACTGTTTTTT

d_call: -
clone_size: -
j_call: TRBJ1-2
v_call: TRBV5-4
cdr3_aa: CASSLSGANYGYTF
cdr3_nt: TGTGCCAGCAGCTTGAGCGGAGCTAACTATGGCTACACCTTC

d_call: TRBD1
clone_size: -
j_call: TRBJ1-1
v_call: TRBV9
cdr3_aa: CASSAPSMGQTNTEAFF
cdr3_nt: TGTGCCAGCAGCGCGCCCTCAATGGGACAGACGAACACTGAAGCTTTCTTT

d_call: TRBD1
clone_size: once
j_call: TRBJ1-1
v_call: TRBV29-1
cdr3_aa: CSVEQPRDSRDLMNTEAFF
cdr3_nt: TGCAGCGTTGAACAGCCCAGGGACAGCCGAGACCTTATGAACACTGAAGCTTTCTTT

d_call: -
clone_size: few
j_call: TRBJ1-4
v_call: TRBV7-9
cdr3_aa: CASSPMEGEKLFF
cdr3_nt: TGTGCCAGCAGCCCCATGGAGGGTGAAAAACTGTTTTTT

d_call: -
clone_size: -
j_call: TRBJ1-3
v_call: TRBV7-2
cdr3_aa: CASSYIGGVGGNTIYF
cdr3_nt: TGTGCCAGCAGCTACATTGGAGGGGTTGGTGGAAACACCATATATTTT

d_call: -
clone_size: -
j_call: TRBJ2-3
v_call: TRBV28
cdr3_aa: CASSLWIAGPGTDTQYF
cdr3_nt: TGTGCCAGCAGTTTATGGATAGCAGGGCCCGGCACAGATACGCAGTATTTT

d_call: TRBD1
clone_size: -
j_call: TRBJ1-2
v_call: TRBV5-4
cdr3_aa: CASTDRGLIGYTF
cdr3_nt: TGTGCCAGCACCGACAGGGGGCTGATTGGCTACACCTTC

d_call: -
clone_size: -
j_call: TRBJ1-1
v_call: TRBV11-3
cdr3_aa: CASSSDTNTEAFF
cdr3_nt: TGTGCCAGCAGCTCTGATACCAACACTGAAGCTTTCTTT

d_call: -
clone_size: -
j_call: TRBJ2-7
v_call: TRBV5-1
cdr3_aa: CASSPINRDVGEQYF
cdr3_nt: TGCGCCAGCAGCCCTATTAACAGGGACGTCGGCGAGCAGTACTTC

d_call: -
clone_size: -
j_call: TRBJ1-4
v_call: TRBV7-7
cdr3_aa: CASSRGSQGWTNEKLFF
cdr3_nt: TGTGCCAGCAGCCGGGGCTCTCAGGGGTGGACTAATGAAAAACTGTTTTTT

d_call: TRBD1
clone_size: -
j_call: TRBJ2-3
v_call: TRBV5-4
cdr3_aa: CASSNTGAEDTQYF
cdr3_nt: TGTGCCAGCAGCAATACAGGGGCGGAAGATACGCAGTATTTT

d_call: -
clone_size: -
j_call: TRBJ1-1
v_call: TRBV7-9
cdr3_aa: CASSFQQGSTEAFF
cdr3_nt: TGTGCCAGCAGCTTCCAACAGGGTAGCACTGAAGCTTTCTTT

d_call: TRBD1
clone_size: -
j_call: TRBJ2-4
v_call: TRBV5-4
cdr3_aa: CASSPQGAQAKNIQYF
cdr3_nt: TGTGCCAGCAGCCCCCAGGGGGCGCAAGCCAAAAACATTCAGTACTTC

d_call: -
clone_size: -
j_call: TRBJ2-5
v_call: TRBV7-2
cdr3_aa: CASSFSVQETQYF
cdr3_nt: TGTGCCAGCAGCTTTTCGGTACAAGAGACCCAGTACTTC

d_call: TRBD1
clone_size: -
j_call: TRBJ1-2
v_call: TRBV6-1
cdr3_aa: CASSSRDRDMSGYTF
cdr3_nt: TGTGCCAGCTCCAGCCGGGACAGGGATATGAGTGGCTACACCTTC

d_call: -
clone_size: -
j_call: TRBJ1-1
v_call: TRBV19
cdr3_aa: CASSTPPGQRLTLTEAFF
cdr3_nt: TGTGCCAGTAGTACACCTCCGGGACAAAGATTAACCCTAACTGAAGCTTTCTTT

d_call: TRBD1
clone_size: -
j_call: TRBJ1-5
v_call: TRBV9
cdr3_aa: CASSVVGGDQPQHF
cdr3_nt: TGTGCCAGCAGCGTAGTAGGGGGCGATCAGCCCCAGCATTTT

d_call: TRBD1
clone_size: -
j_call: TRBJ1-1
v_call: TRBV11-1
cdr3_aa: CASSTRGPNTEAFF
cdr3_nt: TGTGCCAGCAGCACCAGGGGGCCCAACACTGAAGCTTTCTTT

d_call: TRBD2
clone_size: -
j_call: TRBJ2-1
v_call: TRBV6-6
cdr3_aa: CASSNLGHGGDEQFF
cdr3_nt: TGTGCCAGCAGTAACCTAGGACATGGGGGGGATGAGCAGTTCTTC

d_call: TRBD2
clone_size: once
j_call: TRBJ2-5
v_call: TRBV7-9
cdr3_aa: CASSRARTSGTEQETQYF
cdr3_nt: TGTGCCAGCAGCCGTGCGCGGACTAGCGGGACCGAACAAGAGACCCAGTACTTC

d_call: -
clone_size: -
j_call: TRBJ1-5
v_call: TRBV5-1
cdr3_aa: CASSLDLSSNQPQHF
cdr3_nt: TGCGCCAGCAGCTTGGATCTATCTAGCAATCAGCCCCAGCATTTT

d_call: -
clone_size: -
j_call: TRBJ2-7
v_call: TRBV21-1
cdr3_aa: CASSKEGTFFSYEQYF
cdr3_nt: TGTGCCAGCAGCAAAGAGGGGACATTTTTTTCCTACGAGCAGTACTTC

d_call: TRBD1
clone_size: -
j_call: TRBJ1-1
v_call: TRBV6-6
cdr3_aa: CASSYSSRGGIEAFF
cdr3_nt: TGTGCCAGCAGTTACTCCTCCAGGGGGGGTATCGAAGCTTTCTTT

d_call: -
clone_size: few
j_call: TRBJ2-2
v_call: TRBV7-3
cdr3_aa: CASSPQTRPTGELFF
cdr3_nt: TGTGCCAGCAGCCCACAGACTAGACCCACCGGGGAGCTGTTTTTT

d_call: TRBD1
clone_size: -
j_call: TRBJ1-3
v_call: TRBV2
cdr3_aa: CASSDHPKTGGGNTIYF
cdr3_nt: TGTGCCAGCAGTGATCACCCCAAAACAGGGGGCGGAAACACCATATATTTT

d_call: TRBD2
clone_size: -
j_call: TRBJ2-4
v_call: TRBV2
cdr3_aa: CASSELAGANIQYF
cdr3_nt: TGTGCCAGCAGTGAACTAGCGGGAGCAAACATTCAGTACTTC

d_call: TRBD1
clone_size: -
j_call: TRBJ1-1
v_call: TRBV9
cdr3_aa: CASSQGAIALNF
cdr3_nt: TGTGCCAGCAGCCAGGGGGCGATTGCGCTCAATTTT

d_call: -
clone_size: -
j_call: TRBJ2-1
v_call: TRBV4-2
cdr3_aa: CASSQEGNKGNEQFF
cdr3_nt: TGTGCCAGCAGCCAAGAGGGGAACAAGGGGAATGAGCAGTTCTTC

d_call: TRBD1
clone_size: -
j_call: TRBJ2-5
v_call: TRBV23-1
cdr3_aa: CASLIRDRDQETQYF
cdr3_nt: TGCGCCAGCCTTATCCGGGACAGGGACCAAGAGACCCAGTACTTC

d_call: -
clone_size: -
j_call: TRBJ1-1
v_call: TRBV2
cdr3_aa: CASSIKPNTEAFF
cdr3_nt: TGTGCCAGCAGCATTAAACCGAACACTGAAGCTTTCTTT

d_call: -
clone_size: -
j_call: TRBJ2-5
v_call: TRBV7-9
cdr3_aa: CASSLVGGYQETQYF
cdr3_nt: TGTGCCAGCAGCTTAGTGGGCGGGTACCAAGAGACCCAGTACTTC

d_call: -
clone_size: -
j_call: TRBJ2-5
v_call: TRBV25-1
cdr3_aa: CASSDLWDGALYQETQYF
cdr3_nt: TGTGCCAGCAGTGATTTATGGGACGGAGCCCTGTACCAAGAGACCCAGTACTTC

d_call: TRBD1
clone_size: -
j_call: TRBJ1-1
v_call: TRBV2
cdr3_aa: CASNPRQGQTEAFF
cdr3_nt: TGTGCCAGCAATCCCCGACAGGGCCAGACTGAAGCTTTCTTT

d_call: TRBD2
clone_size: -
j_call: TRBJ2-5
v_call: TRBV9
cdr3_aa: CASSVVGGTWETQYF
cdr3_nt: TGTGCCAGCAGCGTGGTGGGGGGGACGTGGGAGACCCAGTACTTC

d_call: TRBD1
clone_size: -
j_call: TRBJ1-3
v_call: TRBV25-1
cdr3_aa: CASSPQGLGNTIYF
cdr3_nt: TGTGCCAGCAGTCCACAGGGGCTTGGAAACACCATATATTTT

d_call: -
clone_size: -
j_call: TRBJ2-1
v_call: TRBV29-1
cdr3_aa: CSVARDEQFF
cdr3_nt: TGCAGCGTTGCACGCGATGAGCAGTTCTTC